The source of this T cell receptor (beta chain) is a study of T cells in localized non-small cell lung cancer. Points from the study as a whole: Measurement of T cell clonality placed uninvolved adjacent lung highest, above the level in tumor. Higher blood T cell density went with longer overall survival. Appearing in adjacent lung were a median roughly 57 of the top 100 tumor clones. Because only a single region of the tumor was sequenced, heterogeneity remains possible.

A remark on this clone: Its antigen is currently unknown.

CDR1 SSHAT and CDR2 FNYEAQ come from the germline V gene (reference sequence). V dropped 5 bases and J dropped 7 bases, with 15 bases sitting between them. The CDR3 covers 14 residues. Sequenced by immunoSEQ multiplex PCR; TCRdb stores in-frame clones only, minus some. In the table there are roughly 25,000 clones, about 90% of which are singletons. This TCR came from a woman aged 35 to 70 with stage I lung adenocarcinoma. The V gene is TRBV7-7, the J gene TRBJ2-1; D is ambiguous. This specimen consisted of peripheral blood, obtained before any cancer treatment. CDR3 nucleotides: TGTGCCAGCAGCCAGAACCTCGGGCAGAATGAGCAGTTCTTC. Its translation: CASSQNLGQNEQFF.